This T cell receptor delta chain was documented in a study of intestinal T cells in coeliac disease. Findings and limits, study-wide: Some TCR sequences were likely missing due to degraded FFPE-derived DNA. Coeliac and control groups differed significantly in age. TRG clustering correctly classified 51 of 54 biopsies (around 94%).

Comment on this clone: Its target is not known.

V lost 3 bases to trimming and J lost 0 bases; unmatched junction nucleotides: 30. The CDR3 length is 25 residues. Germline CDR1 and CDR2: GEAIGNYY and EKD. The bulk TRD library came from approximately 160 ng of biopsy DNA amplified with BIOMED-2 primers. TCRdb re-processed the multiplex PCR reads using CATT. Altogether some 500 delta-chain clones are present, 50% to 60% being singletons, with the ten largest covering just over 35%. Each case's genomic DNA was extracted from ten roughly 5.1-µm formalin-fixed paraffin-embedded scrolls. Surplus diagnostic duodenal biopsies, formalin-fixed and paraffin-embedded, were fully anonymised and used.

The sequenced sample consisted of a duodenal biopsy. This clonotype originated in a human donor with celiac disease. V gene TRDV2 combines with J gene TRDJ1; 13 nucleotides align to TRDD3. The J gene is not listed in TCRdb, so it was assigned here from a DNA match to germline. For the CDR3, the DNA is TGTGCCTGTGACGCCGTTGCCCCTCCTACAGAAGTACTGGGGGATACGCGATTGTACACCGATAAACTCATCTTT. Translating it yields CACDAVAPPTEVLGDTRLYTDKLIF.